Following are 15 T cell receptor beta chains from one sample sequenced in a study of cytomegalovirus exposure and HLA in healthy donors. It was with 60 Vbeta and 13 Jbeta primers that the PCR ran. Here immunoSEQ multiplex PCR was the method, and the copy in TCRdb shows in-frame clones only, minus some. The sample has 120,000 to 150,000 clones; approximately 68% are singletons. The source material was PBMCs. These receptors all stem from a man aged 35 to 55 in good health and CMV-seronegative.

V is TRBV5-1 and J is TRBJ2-3; 7 bases agree with TRBD1. Germline V gene sequence: CDR1 SGHRS, CDR2 YFSETQ. The junction had 0 bases not matched to a gene; V was cut back by 1 base and J by 4 bases. The CDR3 spans 13 residues. CDR3 nucleotide sequence: TGCGCCAGCAGCTTGACAGGGGCAGATACGCAGTATTTT. Translating gives CASSLTGADTQYF.

The rearrangement joins TRBV12-5 to TRBJ2-7; D is possibly TRBD1 (6 bases). This CDR3 spans 14 amino acids. V gave up 1 base and J gave up 2 bases, with 9 bases separating them. The V gene's germline CDR1 is LGHNT and CDR2 FRNRAP. The CDR3 is CASGLGQAAYEQYF. CDR3 in DNA: TGTGCTAGTGGTTTGGGACAGGCGGCCTACGAGCAGTACTTC.

There are a few counts of this clone. CDR3 sequence (DNA): TGTGCCAGCAGCTTTGCCGGGACAGAGGACACCTTC. This sequence encodes CASSFAGTEDTF. J is TRBJ1-2 and V is TRBV7-9, with 7 positions matching TRBD1. The trim removed 3 bases at V and 12 bases at J, leaving 7 bases unmatched. The V gene's germline CDR1 is SEHNR and CDR2 FQNEAQ (reference sequence). This CDR3 region has 12 residues.

The rearrangement joins TRBV6-5 to TRBJ2-7, with 9 nucleotides matching TRBD1. V lost 6 bases, J lost 7 bases, and 7 bases stayed unmatched. CDR1 is MNHEY, CDR2 SVGAGI, per germline. This CDR3 region has 13 residues. As DNA, the CDR3 is TGTGCCAGCAGATCACAGGGGGCCTGGGAGCAGTACTTC. Residues: CASRSQGAWEQYF.

This clone was seen a handful of times. The chain carries TRBV29-1 and TRBJ2-3; D unresolved. V lost 1 base and J 4 bases, leaving 9 bases between the germline ends. Germline V gene data show CDR1 as SQVTM and CDR2 as ANQGSEA. The CDR3 totals 13 residues. The CDR3 spells CSVEGRVADTQYF. CDR3 DNA sequence: TGCAGCGTTGAAGGCCGGGTCGCAGATACGCAGTATTTT.

The rearrangement uses TRBV18 and TRBJ1-6; D is unresolved. CDR1 KGHSH and CDR2 LQKENI come from the germline V gene. This CDR3 has 14 amino acids. Trimming left V 1 base short and J 8 bases short, with 9 bases between. The CDR3 bases are TGTGCCAGCTCACCACAGAGGTCGGATTCACCCCTCCACTTT. Its translation is CASSPQRSDSPLHF.

The genes are TRBV30 and TRBJ1-1; TRBD1 matches at 7 bases. Per germline, CDR1 GTSNPN and CDR2 SVGIG (reference sequence). Trimming cost V 3 bases and J 4 bases; bases outside gene matches: 2. CDR3 length equals 12 residues. CDR3 protein: CAWSPGGTEAFF. For the CDR3, the DNA is TGTGCCTGGAGCCCAGGGGGCACTGAAGCTTTCTTT.

The chain combines TRBV27 with TRBJ1-5; perhaps TRBD1 as D (6 bases). CDR1 and CDR2 (germline): MNHEY, SMNVEV (reference sequence). The ends were cut back, 3 bases at V and 6 bases at J, with 12 bases in the middle. This CDR3 spans 14 amino acids. This CDR3 reads CASSFRGRGQPQHF. CDR3 DNA: TGTGCCAGCAGTTTCCGGGGCAGGGGTCAGCCCCAGCATTTT.

The chain couples TRBV4-1 to TRBJ1-5; 9 bases are shared with TRBD1. CDR3 length equals 17 residues. V trimming: 0 bases; J trimming: 1 base; junction bases outside the gene matches: 4. The V gene's germline CDR1 is MGHRA and CDR2 YSYEKL. The CDR3, as DNA: TGCGCCAGCAGCCAAGATCCAGGACAGGGGAGCAATCAGCCCCAGCATTTT. Its protein product is CASSQDPGQGSNQPQHF.

The V and J genes are TRBV5-7 and TRBJ1-5; perhaps TRBD1 as D (5 bases). TRBV5-7 belongs to the ORF category, with a function that is uncertain. The CDR3 totals 15 residues. V shed 0 bases and J shed 2 bases, with 9 bases lying between them. CDR3 loop: CASSLVQGRNQPQHF. The DNA of the CDR3 is TGTGCCAGCAGCTTGGTGCAGGGTCGCAATCAGCCCCAGCATTTT.

The CDR3 nucleotides are TGTGCCAGCAGCCAGAGCGGACGGCTACAGCACACCTTC. Its protein is CASSQSGRLQHTF. The rearrangement joins TRBV7-9 to TRBJ1-2, with D unresolved. There are 13 residues in the CDR3. Trimming pared 5 bases from V and 12 bases from J, leaving 19 bases between. Looked up from germline, CDR1 is SEHNR and CDR2 is FQNEAQ (reference sequence). The full variable domain, its missing parts supplied by reference TRBV7-9 and TRBJ1-2, is DTGVSQNPRHKITKRGQNVTFRCDPISEHNRLYWYRQTLGQGPEFLTYFQNEAQLEKSRLLSDRFSAERPKGSFSTLEIQRTEQGDSAMYLCASSQSGRLQHTFGSGTRLTVV.

J is TRBJ1-6 and V is TRBV5-1; TRBD1 agrees at 11 bases. Per germline, CDR1 SGHRS and CDR2 YFSETQ. This CDR3 has 15 amino acids. After removal of 5 bases from V and 10 bases from J, the junction contained 8 bases not matched to a gene. The DNA for the CDR3 is TGCGCCAGCAGGGTGGGACAGGGGGAAGGATCACCCCTCCACTTT. Translation: CASRVGQGEGSPLHF.

This clone was detected only a few times. This chain uses TRBV6-1 with TRBJ2-1, with 14 bases that match TRBD2. The germline gives CDR1 MNHNS, CDR2 SASEGT. The CDR3 runs to 17 residues. The trim removed 4 bases at V and 0 bases at J, leaving 2 bases unmatched. CDR3 nucleotide sequence: TGTGCCAGCAGTGGACTAGCGGGGGGGGGCTCCTACAATGAGCAGTTCTTC. It is translated as CASSGLAGGGSYNEQFF.

The chain recombines TRBV29-1 with TRBJ2-5, with 13 bases fitting TRBD2. From germline, CDR1 is SQVTM and CDR2 ANQGSEA. This CDR3 has 14 residues. V trimming: 4 bases; J trimming: 5 bases; junction bases outside the gene matches: 4. The CDR3 is CSVGGLAGTETQYF. CDR3 coding DNA: TGCAGCGTTGGGGGACTAGCGGGAACGGAGACCCAGTACTTC.

The chain couples TRBV7-9 to TRBJ2-7; maybe TRBD2 (6 bases). Germline lookup yields CDR1 SEHNR and CDR2 FQNEAQ (reference sequence). V lost 6 bases to trimming and J lost 7 bases, with 13 bases between them. The CDR3 covers 12 residues. CDR3 DNA sequence: TGTGCCAGCAGGGATAGGGCGGGGGAGCAGTACTTC. Translated, it gives CASRDRAGEQYF.